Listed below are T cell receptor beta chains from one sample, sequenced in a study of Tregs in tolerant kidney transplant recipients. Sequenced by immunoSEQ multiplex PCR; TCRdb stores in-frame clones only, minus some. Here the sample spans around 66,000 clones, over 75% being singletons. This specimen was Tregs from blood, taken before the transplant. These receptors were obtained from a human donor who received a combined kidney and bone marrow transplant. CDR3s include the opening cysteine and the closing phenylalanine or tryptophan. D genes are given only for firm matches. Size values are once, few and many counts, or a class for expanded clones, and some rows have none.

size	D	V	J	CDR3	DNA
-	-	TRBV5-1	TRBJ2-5	CASSLQETQYF	TGCGCCAGCAGCCTACAAGAGACCCAGTACTTC
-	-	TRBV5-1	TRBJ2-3	CASNLNPSTDTQYF	TGCGCCAGCAACCTAAACCCTAGCACAGATACGCAGTATTTT
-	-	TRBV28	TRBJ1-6	CASRSRSNNSPLHF	TGTGCCAGCAGATCCAGGTCTAATAATTCACCCCTCCACTTT
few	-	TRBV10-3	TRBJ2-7	CAISGSQGSYEQYF	TGTGCCATCAGCGGGTCCCAGGGGTCCTACGAGCAGTACTTC
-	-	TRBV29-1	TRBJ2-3	CSVSRGGLRTDTQYF	TGCAGCGTTTCTAGGGGGGGCCTACGCACAGATACGCAGTATTTT
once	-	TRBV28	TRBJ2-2	CASRGFHGTTGELFF	TGTGCCAGCAGGGGATTCCACGGAACTACCGGAGAGCTGTTTTTT
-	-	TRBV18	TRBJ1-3	CASSPKAVLSGNTIYF	TGTGCCAGCTCACCAAAGGCGGTTCTCTCTGGAAACACCATATATTTT
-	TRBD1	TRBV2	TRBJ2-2	CASSGRTGGTGELFF	TGTGCCAGCAGTGGTCGGACAGGGGGCACCGGGGAGCTGTTTTTT
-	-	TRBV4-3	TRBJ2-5	CASSQDPGRSETQYF	TGCGCCAGCAGCCAAGATCCGGGCAGGTCGGAGACCCAGTACTTC
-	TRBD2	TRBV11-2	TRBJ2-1	CASSQSGRGGNEQFF	TGTGCCAGCAGCCAGAGCGGGAGGGGGGGCAATGAGCAGTTCTTC
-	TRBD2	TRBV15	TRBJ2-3	CATSRFSRREGTDTQYF	TGTGCCACCAGCAGATTTTCAAGGCGGGAGGGCACAGATACGCAGTATTTT
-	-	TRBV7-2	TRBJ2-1	CASSLTSQGSWNEQLF	TGTGCCAGCAGCTTAACTTCCCAGGGCTCGTGGAATGAGCAGCTCTTC
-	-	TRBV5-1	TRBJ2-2	CASSWRGMGTGELFF	TGCGCCAGCAGCTGGCGGGGCATGGGCACCGGGGAGCTGTTTTTT
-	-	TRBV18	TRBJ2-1	CASSPPAGEYNEQFF	TGTGCCAGCTCACCCCCGGCAGGGGAATACAATGAGCAGTTCTTC
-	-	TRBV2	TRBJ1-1	CASSEDRPNTEAFF	TGTGCCAGCAGTGAAGACAGGCCGAACACTGAAGCTTTCTTT
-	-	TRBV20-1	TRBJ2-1	CSARTVDEQFF	TGCAGTGCTAGAACGGTAGATGAGCAGTTCTTC
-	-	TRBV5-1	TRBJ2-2	CASSSWVGPANTGELFF	TGCGCCAGCAGCTCGTGGGTAGGGCCCGCGAACACCGGGGAGCTGTTTTTT
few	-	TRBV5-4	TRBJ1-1	CASSLGGSGANDFF	TGTGCCAGCAGCTTAGGAGGGTCGGGGGCCAATGATTTCTTT
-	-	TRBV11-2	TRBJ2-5	CASSQLTETQYF	TGTGCCAGCAGCCAACTAACGGAGACCCAGTACTTC
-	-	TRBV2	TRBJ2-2	CAGGVGSGELFF	TGTGCCGGCGGGGTTGGGTCCGGGGAGCTGTTTTTT
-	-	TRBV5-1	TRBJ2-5	CASSLDLIQETQYF	TGCGCCAGCAGCTTGGACTTAATCCAAGAGACCCAGTACTTC
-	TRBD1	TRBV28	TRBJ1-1	CASSLSQPGGMTEAFF	TGTGCCAGCAGTTTATCACAACCAGGGGGCATGACTGAAGCTTTCTTT
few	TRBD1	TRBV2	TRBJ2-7	CASSRTGGPYEQYF	TGTGCCAGCAGTAGGACAGGTGGACCTTACGAGCAGTACTTC
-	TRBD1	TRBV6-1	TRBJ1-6	CASRERQGGNSPLHF	TGTGCCAGCAGGGAGAGACAGGGCGGAAATTCACCCCTCCACTTT